This T cell receptor (beta chain) came from a study of blood T cell repertoires in COVID-19. Methods used by the authors: Estimation of nucleated cell counts was performed using reference gene primer amplification. Assay: immunoSEQ multiplex PCR; the TCRdb copy retains only in-frame clones and omits some. V, J and clone size were drawn from that table, and D and trimming were deduced from the DNA. The sample includes hundreds of thousands of clones, approximately 86% seen only once; the top ten take about 7%. The CDR3 totals 14 residues. Germline V gene data show CDR1 as SGHTA and CDR2 as FQGTGA. V trimming: 5 bases; J trimming: 7 bases; junction bases outside the gene matches: 7.

The sequenced sample was peripheral blood. The chain employs TRBV7-3 and TRBJ1-4; TRBD1 matches at 7 bases. The origin of this receptor is a woman aged 55-69 years with COVID-19, enrolled during active disease. DNA for the CDR3: TGTGCCAGCAGCCCTACAGGGGTGGGTGAAAAACTGTTTTTT. Protein: CASSPTGVGEKLFF.